Listed below are T cell receptor beta chains from one sample, sequenced in a study of neurological immune-mediated disorders. TCRdb passed the 5' RACE reads through MiXCR, listing each CDR3 protein once. The data show fewer than 30,000 distinct CDR3 sequences, with about 6.7% seen just once and approximately 4.3% held by the top ten. The sample was PBMCs. These TCRs come from a woman between 40 and 55 years old in good health. The CDR3 runs from the conserved cysteine through the conserved F or W. The order of the fields is CDR3 length, clone size, J gene, V gene, D gene, CDR3 DNA, CDR3 protein. D genes are given only for firm matches. For some rows the clone size is stated as once, few or many, or as a class when expanded; others skip it.

>15|many|TRBJ2-1|TRBV20-1|TRBD2
TGCAGTGCTAGAGAGACAAGCGGGGGTCTGGGGGAGCAGTTCTTC
CSARETSGGLGEQFF
>15|many|TRBJ2-1|TRBV5-6|-
TGTGCCAGCAGCTTTGGAGGGGCCTTCCGCGATGAGCAGTTCTTC
CASSFGGAFRDEQFF
>13|many|TRBJ2-7|TRBV29-1|TRBD1
TGCAGCGTGTTCGGGACAGGATCCTACGAGCAGTACTTC
CSVFGTGSYEQYF
>12|many|TRBJ2-1|TRBV6-1|-
TGTGCCACCAGCCCACGGCCCAATGAGCAGTTCTTC
CATSPRPNEQFF
>16|many|TRBJ2-5|TRBV4-1|TRBD2
TGCGCCAGCAGCCAAGATCTGGGACTAGCGGGAGAGACCCAGTACTTC
CASSQDLGLAGETQYF
>15|many|TRBJ2-1|TRBV20-1|TRBD2
TGCAGTGCTACTCAAATAGCGGGAGAGTACAATGAGCAGTTCTTC
CSATQIAGEYNEQFF
>13|many|TRBJ2-7|TRBV29-1|TRBD2
TGCAGCGTTGATGGGGGGGGTACCGACGAGCAGTACTTC
CSVDGGGTDEQYF
>13|many|TRBJ1-5|TRBV12-3/TRBV12-4|TRBD1
TGTGCCAGCAGTCTGGGTGGGTGGGACAGGAGGGATTTT
CASSLGGWDRRDF
>14|many|TRBJ2-5|TRBV7-8|-
TGTGCCAGCAGCTTAAGAACAGGGCGAGAGACCCAGTACTTC
CASSLRTGRETQYF
>15|many|TRBJ1-5|TRBV7-9|-
TGTGCCAGCAGCTTAGACGGGACCTCTCTCCAGCCCCAGCATTTT
CASSLDGTSLQPQHF
>13|many|TRBJ2-1|TRBV29-1|TRBD2
TGCAGCGTTGAGGCTAGCGGGAGGGGAGAGCAGTTCTTC
CSVEASGRGEQFF
>14|-|TRBJ2-2|TRBV5-1|-
TGCGCCAGCAACCCGAACAGCCCCACCGGGGAGCTGTTTTTT
CASNPNSPTGELFF
>13|many|TRBJ1-3|TRBV3-1|-
TGTGCCAGCAGCCACATCTCTGGAAACACCATATATTTT
CASSHISGNTIYF
>16|many|TRBJ1-5|TRBV7-2|-
TGTGCCAGCAGCACCGCTCCAGGGAATAGCAATCAGCCCCAGCATTTT
CASSTAPGNSNQPQHF
>15|many|TRBJ1-5|TRBV5-1|TRBD1
TGCGCCAGCAGCTTAGGTACAGGGGAGGCACAGCCCCAGCATTTT
CASSLGTGEAQPQHF
>16|-|TRBJ2-5|TRBV7-6|-
TGTGCCAGCAGCTCCAGAGGGGTTTCGTTCCAAGAGACCCAGTACTTC
CASSSRGVSFQETQYF
>15|many|TRBJ1-2|TRBV20-1|TRBD1
TGCAGTGCTAGAGACCTAGGGACAGCTAACTATGGCTACACCTTC
CSARDLGTANYGYTF
>12|many|TRBJ2-7|TRBV2|-
TGTGCCAGCAGTGCAAGGTCCTACGAGCAGTACTTC
CASSARSYEQYF
>15|many|TRBJ1-1|TRBV11-2|-
TGTGCCAGCAGCAGAAAGGGCCAGGGGAACACTGAAGCTTTCTTT
CASSRKGQGNTEAFF
>13|-|TRBJ2-3|TRBV29-1|-
TGCAGCATCACCCTAGCGCTCACAGATACACAGTATTTT
CSITLALTDTQYF
>16|many|TRBJ2-3|TRBV20-1|-
TGCAGTGCTACGGCGGAGGGCCGGAGGATGCGAAATACGCAGTATTTT
CSATAEGRRMRNTQYF
>14|many|TRBJ2-3|TRBV2|-
TGTGCCAGCGGTCGGGTCACGGGGGTAGATACGCAGTATTTT
CASGRVTGVDTQYF
>15|many|TRBJ2-5|TRBV28|-
TGTGCCAGCAGTGGCTCGAGGACTACTCAAGAGACCCAGTACTTC
CASSGSRTTQETQYF
>15|many|TRBJ2-7|TRBV2|-
TGTGCCAGCAGTGAACGGTTGGGGAATTTCTACGAGCAGTACTTC
CASSERLGNFYEQYF
>13|many|TRBJ2-6|TRBV12-3/TRBV12-4|-
TGTGCCAGCAGTTTGTATAATAGCCGGGTCCTGACTTTC
CASSLYNSRVLTF
>15|many|TRBJ2-5|TRBV23-1|-
TGCGCCAGCAGTCAATCTCTGGGCTGCCAAGAGACCCAGTACTTC
CASSQSLGCQETQYF
>15|many|TRBJ1-5|TRBV20-1|-
TGCAGTGCTAGAGTCCAGGAGCCCCTTAATCAGCCCCAGCATTTT
CSARVQEPLNQPQHF
>12|many|TRBJ2-3|TRBV20-1|-
TGCAGTGGTACCGACCAAACAGATACGCAGTATTTT
CSGTDQTDTQYF
>14|many|TRBJ1-3|TRBV5-1|TRBD1
TGCGCCAGCAGACTGACAGGGGACGGAAACACCATATATTTT
CASRLTGDGNTIYF
>14|many|TRBJ1-2|TRBV20-1|TRBD1
TGCAGTGCTAGGTCGAATGCAGGGGGCTATGGCTACACCTTC
CSARSNAGGYGYTF
>15|many|TRBJ2-1|TRBV5-1|-
TGCGCCAGCAGCCCGCGACTCGACTCCTACAATGAGCAGTTCTTC
CASSPRLDSYNEQFF
>13|-|TRBJ2-1|TRBV7-9|-
TGTGCCAGCAGCTTAGCGACTATCGGTAAGCAGTTCTTC
CASSLATIGKQFF
>10|-|TRBJ1-1|TRBV20-1|TRBD1
TGCAGTGCAGAGGGGGCCGAAGCTTTCTTT
CSAEGAEAFF
>16|many|TRBJ2-3|TRBV7-2|TRBD2
TGTGCCAGCAGCTTCATAGCGGGAGGGCCATTAGATACGCAGTATTTT
CASSFIAGGPLDTQYF
>12|many|TRBJ1-2|TRBV24-1|-
TGTGCCACCAGTAGGGACAACTATGGCTACACCTTC
CATSRDNYGYTF
>14|many|TRBJ2-2|TRBV20-1|TRBD1
TGCAGTGCTCCACAGGGGTCGAACACCGGGGAGCTGTTTTTT
CSAPQGSNTGELFF
>14|many|TRBJ2-7|TRBV29-1|TRBD2
TGCAGCGTATCCGGGACTAGCGGAGGATACGAGCAGTACTTC
CSVSGTSGGYEQYF
>9|many|TRBJ1-2|TRBV20-1|-
TGCAGTGCTAGAGTTGGCTACACCTTC
CSARVGYTF
>16|many|TRBJ1-5|TRBV7-2|-
TGTGCCAGCAGCTTGGGAGGACAGCTATCCAATCAGCCCCAGCATTTT
CASSLGGQLSNQPQHF
>12|many|TRBJ2-7|TRBV15|-
TGTGCCACCAGCAGAGATAGGATCGAGCAGTACTTC
CATSRDRIEQYF